This T cell receptor beta chain is from a study of PD-1 blockade in classical Hodgkin lymphoma. Overall study: Once every 2 weeks, patients received intravenous nivolumab at 3 mg/kg. Study findings and constraints: Undefined causes, possibly disease activity or prior therapy, underlie the repertoire differences. Newly diagnosed patients had diversity similar to the baseline diversity of complete responders.

Concerning this clone itself: Its antigen is undetermined.

Here immunoSEQ multiplex PCR was the method, and the copy in TCRdb shows in-frame clones only, minus some. The repertoire consists of under 30,000 clones, with 71% occurring once and the leading ten covering about 3.3%. The CDR3 consists of 14 residues. Germline V gives CDR1 SGHNT, CDR2 YYREEE (reference sequence). Deletions cut 2 bases from V and 1 base from J, with 10 bases between. Relapse after autologous stem cell transplantation occurred in every patient, and brentuximab vedotin exposure varied. The study recorded best responses of complete response, partial response or progressive disease. The receptor's source is a human donor with classical Hodgkin lymphoma. The J gene is TRBJ2-7, the V gene TRBV5-4, with D possibly matching TRBD1 (6 bases). Sequenced here: peripheral blood mononuclear cells (PBMCs), sampled before the second cycle of nivolumab. The CDR3 DNA reads as TGTGCCAGCAGCTTAAGGGACACGTCCTACGAGCAGTACTTC. Encoded protein: CASSLRDTSYEQYF.